Described below is a single T cell receptor (beta chain) sequence and its context. This record belongs to a study of regulatory T cells in long-lasting Graves disease. Study summary: Antithyroid drugs had been taken by newly diagnosed Graves' patients for under 3 months.

V was clipped by 5 bases and J by 6 bases, with 23 bases between them. Germline lookup yields CDR1 SEHNR and CDR2 FQNEAQ (reference sequence). The CDR3 extends over 16 amino acids. Time point defined: newly diagnosed GD, antithyroid drugs for less than 3 months. After RNA was extracted from PBMCs, the TCR library was made from it. One endocrinology department in Xi'an, China, was where patients came from. A blood draw put 8.5 to 10 milliliters of peripheral blood into EDTA tubes. iRepertoire HTBI primers and Arm-PCR of CDR3 regions built TCR beta libraries. TCRdb re-called the multiplex PCR reads through MiXCR, storing one row per CDR3 protein. Found here are about 370,000 distinct CDR3 sequences, around 15% of them singletons; the top ten hold 22%.

The J gene is TRBJ2-7, the V gene TRBV7-9, with D possibly TRBD1 on 5 matching bases. This sequence was found in a female donor with Graves disease. The sequencing used peripheral blood mononuclear cells (PBMCs), collected at new diagnosis, from a patient treated with antithyroid drugs. CDR3 region: CASSTAQGESPFEQYF. The CDR3 DNA follows: TGTGCCAGCAGCACCGCCCAGGGCGAAAGTCCTTTCGAGCAGTACTTC.